This T cell receptor beta chain is from a study of blood T cell repertoires in COVID-19. Study details: There were acute and convalescent COVID-19 samples, and they came from the United States, Italy and Spain. T cells, B-cell-depleted T cells, or PBMCs supplied cDNA or gDNA.

CDR3 size: 12 residues. Trimming cost V 6 bases and J 6 bases, with 12 bases left between them. CDR1 and CDR2 (germline): MNHEY, SMNVEV (reference sequence). Original processing notes: Amplification with reference gene primers provided the estimates of nucleated cell counts. Profiled with immunoSEQ multiplex PCR; TCRdb holds only in-frame clones, not every one. V, J and clone size are taken as reported in that table, and D and trimming were inferred from the DNA itself. The data contain 130,000 or so clones, about 88% of them seen just once; the ten biggest clones take up about 1.5%. The sequenced sample consisted of peripheral blood. The chain is built from TRBV27 and TRBJ2-7; D gene ambiguous. This TCR came from a human donor in a cohort sampled during active COVID-19. The CDR3 coding sequence is TGTGCCAGCAGCTCCAGAACGGGCGAGCAGTACTTC. This translates into CASSSRTGEQYF.